These 27 T cell receptor beta chains originate from one sample sequenced in a study of cytomegalovirus exposure and HLA in healthy donors. The PCR contained 60 Vbeta and 13 Jbeta primers. Here immunoSEQ multiplex PCR was the method, and the copy in TCRdb shows in-frame clones only, minus some. The data include roughly 140,000 clones; the top ten clones carry roughly 2.5%. Sample: PBMCs. These receptors were collected from a middle-aged man in good health and CMV-seronegative.

This chain's CDR3 is CARGRGGVPYEQYF. CDR3 bases: TGTGCCAGGGGGCGGGGCGGGGTCCCCTACGAGCAGTACTTC. This sequence joins TRBV2 and TRBJ2-7; D is possibly TRBD2 (6 bases). Germline CDR1 reads SNHLY; CDR2 reads FYNNEI. The CDR3 is 14 residues long. Trimming shortened V by 9 bases and J by 2 bases, and 17 bases separated the two germline ends.

The gene calls are TRBV5-1 and TRBJ2-7; D perhaps matches TRBD1 (5 bases). This CDR3 contains 15 residues. The germline gives CDR1 SGHRS, CDR2 YFSETQ. V was pared by 4 bases and J by 1 base, with 15 bases between. The CDR3 nucleotides read TGCGCCAGCAGCCGATCAGGGTCAAATTCCTACGAGCAGTACTTC. Protein sequence: CASSRSGSNSYEQYF.

The chain carries TRBV2 and TRBJ2-7; 8 bases fit TRBD2. V shed 8 bases, J shed 1 base, and the junction held 7 bases outside the gene matches. In germline, CDR1 is SNHLY, CDR2 FYNNEI. The CDR3 totals 14 residues. CDR3 sequence: CASSLSGESYEQYF. The CDR3 bases are TGTGCCAGCTCTCTTAGCGGGGAATCCTACGAGCAGTACTTC. The whole variable domain, remainder taken from reference TRBV2 and TRBJ2-7, is EPEVTQTPSHQVTQMGQEVILRCVPISNHLYFYWYRQILGQKVEFLVSFYNNEISEKSEIFDDQFSVERPDGSNFTLKIRSTKLEDSAMYFCASSLSGESYEQYFGPGTRLTVT.

Comments on this clone: A junction boundary mismatches the germline segment, possibly from a read error. The chain is built from TRBV5-5 and TRBJ1-1; possibly TRBD1 for D (5 bases). There are 13 residues in the CDR3. CDR1 is SGHKS, CDR2 YYEKEE, per germline (reference sequence). CDR3: CASTLGPGTEAFF. The CDR3 bases are TGTGCCAGCACCTTGGGGCCGGGGACTGAAGCTTTCTTT.

CDR3 amino acids: CASRFAGPNYGYTF. CDR3 coding DNA: TGTGCCAGTAGATTCGCGGGCCCTAACTATGGCTACACCTTC. The V call is TRBV19, the J call TRBJ1-2; D unclear. There are 14 residues in the CDR3. V was shortened by 6 bases and J by 0 bases, with 11 bases between the two germline ends. The germline V gene has CDR1 LNHDA and CDR2 SQIVND (reference sequence).

DNA of the CDR3: TGTGCCAGTAGTATAAATGCGGCCGGGACTAGCGGGGGAAACGAGCAGTACTTC. Protein: CASSINAAGTSGGNEQYF. The chain links TRBV19 to TRBJ2-7; the match to TRBD2 covers 14 bases. Germline values: CDR1 LNHDA, CDR2 SQIVND (reference sequence). The ends lost 2 bases at V and 5 bases at J; junction bases unmatched: 11. CDR3 length: 18 amino acids.

The CDR3 DNA sequence: TGTGCCAGTGGAATCGGAGGGGATTCCACCGGGGAGCTGTTTTTT. Its translation is CASGIGGDSTGELFF. The rearrangement joins TRBV19 to TRBJ2-2; TRBD2 is a possible D gene (6 bases). Between the trimmed V and J ends, which lost 8 bases and 4 bases, there was a span of 17 bases. The CDR3 totals 15 residues. CDR1 and CDR2 (germline): LNHDA, SQIVND (reference sequence).

CDR3 region: CASSTQGRDTEAFF. In DNA form, the CDR3 reads TGTGCCAGTAGTACCCAGGGAAGGGACACTGAAGCTTTCTTT. J is TRBJ1-1 and V is TRBV19, with D possibly matching TRBD1 (5 bases). The germline CDR1 and CDR2 sequences are LNHDA and SQIVND (reference sequence). V lost 4 bases and J 3 bases, leaving 12 bases between the germline ends. The CDR3 has 14 amino acids.

This chain links TRBV6-5 with TRBJ1-2; 8 bases line up with TRBD1. After removal of 8 bases from V and 10 bases from J, the junction contained 15 bases not matched to a gene. The CDR3 runs 14 residues. Germline lookup yields CDR1 MNHEY and CDR2 SVGAGI. CDR3 sequence (DNA): TGTGCCAGCCTATCGGGACAGGATCGAATGGTCTACACCTTC. Translation: CASLSGQDRMVYTF.

The chain carries TRBV11-2 and TRBJ2-7, with 9 bases that match TRBD1. CDR1 and CDR2 from the germline V gene are SGHAT and FQNNGV. The CDR3 consists of 17 residues. Unmatched junction bases numbered 15, after V lost 5 bases and J lost 4 bases. The CDR3 region has the DNA TGTGCCAGCAGCATGCCCCCCGGGACAGGGTTTCGGTACGAGCAGTACTTC. This sequence encodes CASSMPPGTGFRYEQYF.

This chain uses TRBV4-3 with TRBJ1-2; TRBD1 matches at 8 bases. V dropped 3 bases and J dropped 5; count of bases not matched to a gene: 8. This CDR3 region has 15 residues. Per germline, CDR1 LGHNA and CDR2 YSLEER. CDR3 bases: TGCGCCAGCAGCCATACCGGGACAGGACCTTATGGCTACACCTTC. Protein: CASSHTGTGPYGYTF.

The chain recombines TRBV5-6 with TRBJ2-7; 8 positions match TRBD1. The CDR3 covers 14 residues. CDR1 is SGHDT and CDR2 is YYEEEE in the germline V gene. The ends lost 2 bases at V and 0 bases at J; junction bases unmatched: 1. The CDR3 loop is CASSLQGGSYEQYF. The CDR3 bases are TGTGCCAGCAGCTTACAGGGGGGCTCCTACGAGCAGTACTTC.

The chain links TRBV7-3 to TRBJ1-1; D uncertain. Trimming shortened V by 4 bases and J by 5 bases, and 14 bases separated the two germline ends. CDR3 size: 14 residues. Germline CDR1 SGHTA, CDR2 FQGTGA. Here the CDR3 DNA reads TGTGCCAGCAGCTCAGGCCGGCGCGGGACTGAAGCTTTCTTT. Protein sequence: CASSSGRRGTEAFF.

Worth noting for this clone: The same CDR3 can be traced to other DNA sequences in this sample. V and J are TRBV19 and TRBJ1-1; TRBD1 agrees at 7 bases. CDR3 size: 14 residues. J gave up 1 base and V 4 bases, and 3 bases lay outside the gene matches. Germline CDR1 and CDR2: LNHDA and SQIVND (reference sequence). This CDR3 reads CASSTQGGNTEAFF. The CDR3 DNA reads TGTGCCAGTAGTACCCAGGGGGGGAACACTGAAGCTTTCTTT.

The chain combines TRBV5-4 with TRBJ2-2; 10 bases fit TRBD2. Germline V lookup: CDR1 SGHNT, CDR2 YYREEE (reference sequence). Unmatched junction bases numbered 10, after V lost 1 base and J lost 4 bases. This CDR3 comprises 18 residues. The CDR3 reads CASSLISLAGVRTGELFF. CDR3 nucleotide sequence: TGTGCCAGCAGCTTGATTTCGCTAGCGGGGGTACGCACCGGGGAGCTGTTTTTT.

The chain uses TRBV6-5 and TRBJ1-2, with D possibly TRBD1 on 6 matching bases. V was cut by 10 bases and J by 4 bases, with 16 bases left in between. This CDR3 spans 13 amino acids. Germline assignment: CDR1 MNHEY and CDR2 SVGAGI. CDR3 region: CATQAGASYGYTF. Written as DNA, the CDR3 is TGTGCCACTCAGGCGGGGGCCAGCTATGGCTACACCTTC.

The chain joins TRBV6-5 to TRBJ1-1; 8 nucleotides match TRBD1. The CDR3 consists of 14 residues. The J segment lost 4 bases and the V segment lost 6 bases, leaving 7 bases of the junction unmatched. Germline assignment: CDR1 MNHEY and CDR2 SVGAGI. CDR3 amino acids: CASRTTGAGTEAFF. CDR3 nucleotide sequence: TGTGCCAGCAGAACGACAGGGGCGGGCACTGAAGCTTTCTTT.

The chain links TRBV11-2 to TRBJ2-6; D perhaps matches TRBD2 (5 bases). The germline gives CDR1 SGHAT, CDR2 FQNNGV. V was clipped by 5 bases and J by 0 bases, with 17 bases between them. The CDR3 totals 18 residues. DNA of the CDR3: TGTGCCAGCAGCCTGGGCACGGGAACCTACTCTGGGGCCAACGTCCTGACTTTC. The encoded protein is CASSLGTGTYSGANVLTF.

The V gene is TRBV9, the J gene TRBJ2-2; the D gene is possibly TRBD1 (5 bases). From germline, CDR1 is SGDLS and CDR2 YYNGEE. The CDR3 length is 16 residues. Deletions cut 0 bases from V and 7 bases from J, with 16 bases between. In nucleotides, the CDR3 is TGTGCCAGCAGCGTAGCGGCAGGGAATAACGTCGGGGAGCTGTTTTTT. Translation gives CASSVAAGNNVGELFF.

This rearrangement joins TRBV5-1 to TRBJ1-2; D might be TRBD1 (6 bases). Trimming cost V 3 bases and J 2 bases, with 11 bases left between them. Germline CDR1 SGHRS, CDR2 YFSETQ. The CDR3 covers 14 residues. The CDR3 DNA follows: TGCGCCAGCAGCTCTAGCCAGGGGAACTATGGCTACACCTTC. Protein: CASSSSQGNYGYTF.

The CDR3, as DNA: TGTGCCAGCGATCCCGGGACTCCCACCGGGGAGCAGTACTTC. It yields the protein CASDPGTPTGEQYF. The chain has TRBV2 and TRBJ2-7, with D maybe TRBD2 (6 bases). Looked up from germline, CDR1 is SNHLY and CDR2 is FYNNEI. The CDR3 is 14 residues long. V was pared by 8 bases and J by 7 bases, with 21 bases between.

This rearrangement joins TRBV6-5 to TRBJ2-3; tentative D call: TRBD2 (6 bases). The CDR3 totals 15 residues. Trimming removed 7 bases at V and 2 bases at J, with 16 bases between. Looked up from germline, CDR1 is MNHEY and CDR2 is SVGAGI. The CDR3, as DNA: TGTGCCAGCACCCCGGGGGTTCTAATCACAGATACGCAGTATTTT. Translated: CASTPGVLITDTQYF.

The rearrangement links TRBV25-1 to TRBJ1-1, with D possibly matching TRBD1 (6 bases). Germline V gives CDR1 MGHDK, CDR2 SYGVNS. The CDR3 extends over 14 amino acids. Trimming stripped 2 bases from V and 4 bases from J, with 11 bases between. In DNA, the CDR3 is TGTGCCAGCAGTGAAAACAGGGATGGCACTGAAGCTTTCTTT. This gives the protein CASSENRDGTEAFF.

The rearrangement links TRBV6-6 to TRBJ2-1; TRBD2 matches 12 bases. The CDR3 sequence is 14 residues long. Germline V lookup: CDR1 MNHNY, CDR2 SVGAGI (reference sequence). With 6 bases clipped from V and 7 bases from J, the junction kept 4 bases outside the gene matches. Written as DNA, the CDR3 is TGTGCCAGCAGGGCTAGCGGGGGGGCTAATGAGCAGTTCTTC. Protein product: CASRASGGANEQFF.

CDR3: CASSSGQGATGANVLTF. In nucleotides, the CDR3 is TGTGCCAGCAGCTCGGGACAGGGGGCCACTGGGGCCAACGTCCTGACTTTC. The J gene is TRBJ2-6, the V gene TRBV11-2; 12 bases are a match to TRBD1. CDR3 length equals 17 residues. Germline V gives CDR1 SGHAT, CDR2 FQNNGV. V gave up 4 bases and J gave up 2 bases; unmatched junction bases: 3.

This sequence joins TRBV29-1 and TRBJ2-1; 8 nucleotides align to TRBD2. V trimming: 7 bases; J trimming: 10 bases; junction bases outside the gene matches: 0. The germline V gene has CDR1 SQVTM and CDR2 ANQGSEA. The CDR3 has 9 residues. The CDR3: CSAGGEQFF. The CDR3 bases are TGCAGCGCGGGAGGGGAGCAGTTCTTC.

In nucleotides, the CDR3 is TGTGCCATCAGGGGGACTAGCACCACAGATACGCAGTATTTT. Protein product: CAIRGTSTTDTQYF. This rearrangement joins TRBV10-3 to TRBJ2-3; 9 bases are a match to TRBD2. The V segment lost 6 bases and the J segment 2 bases; nucleotides outside the gene matches: 3. The germline V gene encodes CDR1 ENHRY and CDR2 SYGVKD. The CDR3 totals 14 residues.